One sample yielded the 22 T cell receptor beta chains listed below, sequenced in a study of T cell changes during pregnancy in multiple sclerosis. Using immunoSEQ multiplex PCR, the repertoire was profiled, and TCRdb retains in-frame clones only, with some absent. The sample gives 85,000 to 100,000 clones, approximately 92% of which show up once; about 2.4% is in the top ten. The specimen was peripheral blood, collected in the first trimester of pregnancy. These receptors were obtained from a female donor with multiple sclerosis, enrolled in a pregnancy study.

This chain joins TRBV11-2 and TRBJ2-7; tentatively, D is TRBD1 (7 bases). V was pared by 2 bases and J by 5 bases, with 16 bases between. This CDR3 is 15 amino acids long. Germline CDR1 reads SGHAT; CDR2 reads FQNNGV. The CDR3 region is CASSLWGRTGDEQYF. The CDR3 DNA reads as TGTGCCAGCAGCTTATGGGGGAGGACAGGCGACGAGCAGTACTTC.

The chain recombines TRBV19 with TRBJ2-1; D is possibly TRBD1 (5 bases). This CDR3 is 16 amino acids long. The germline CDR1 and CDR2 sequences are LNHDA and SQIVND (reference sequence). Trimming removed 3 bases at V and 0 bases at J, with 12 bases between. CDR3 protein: CASSIGALSSYNEQFF. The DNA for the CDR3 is TGTGCCAGTAGTATTGGGGCCCTTAGCTCCTACAATGAGCAGTTCTTC.

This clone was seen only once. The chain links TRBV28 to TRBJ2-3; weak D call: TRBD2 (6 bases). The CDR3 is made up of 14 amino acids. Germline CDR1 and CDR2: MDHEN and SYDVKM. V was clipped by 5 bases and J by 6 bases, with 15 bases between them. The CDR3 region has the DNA TGTGCCAGCAGTCTGACAGTCCGGGGGGATACGCAGTATTTT. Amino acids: CASSLTVRGDTQYF.

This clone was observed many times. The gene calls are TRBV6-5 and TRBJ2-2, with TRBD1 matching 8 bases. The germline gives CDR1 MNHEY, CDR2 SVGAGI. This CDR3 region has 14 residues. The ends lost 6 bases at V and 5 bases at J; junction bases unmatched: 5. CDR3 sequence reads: CASRRTGGTGELFF. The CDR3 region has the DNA TGTGCCAGCAGGCGTACAGGGGGGACCGGGGAGCTGTTTTTT.

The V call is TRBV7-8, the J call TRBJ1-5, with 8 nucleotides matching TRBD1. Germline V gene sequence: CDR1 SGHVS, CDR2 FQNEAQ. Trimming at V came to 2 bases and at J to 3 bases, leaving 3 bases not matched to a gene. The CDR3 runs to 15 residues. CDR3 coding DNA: TGTGCCAGCAGCTTACAGGACAGGGACAATCAGCCCCAGCATTTT. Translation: CASSLQDRDNQPQHF.

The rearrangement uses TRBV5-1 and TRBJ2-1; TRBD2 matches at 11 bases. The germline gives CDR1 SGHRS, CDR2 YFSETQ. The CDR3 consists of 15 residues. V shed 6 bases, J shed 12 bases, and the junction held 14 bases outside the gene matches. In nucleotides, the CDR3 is TGCGCCAGCACCCCCACGCTAGCGGGAGGAACCGTGCAGTTCTTC. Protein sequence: CASTPTLAGGTVQFF.

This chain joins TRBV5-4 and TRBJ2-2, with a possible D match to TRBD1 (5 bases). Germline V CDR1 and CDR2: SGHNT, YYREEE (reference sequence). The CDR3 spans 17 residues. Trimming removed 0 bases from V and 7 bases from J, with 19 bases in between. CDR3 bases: TGTGCCAGCAGCTTGGGTGTCAGGGAAAGAGTAGGCGGGGAGCTGTTTTTT. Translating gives CASSLGVRERVGGELFF.

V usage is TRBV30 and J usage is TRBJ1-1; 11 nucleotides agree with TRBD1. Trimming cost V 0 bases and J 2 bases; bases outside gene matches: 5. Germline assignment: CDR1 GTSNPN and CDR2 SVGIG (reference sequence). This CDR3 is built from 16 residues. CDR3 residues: CAWSVGTGGLNTEAFF. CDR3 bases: TGTGCCTGGAGTGTTGGGACAGGGGGACTTAACACTGAAGCTTTCTTT. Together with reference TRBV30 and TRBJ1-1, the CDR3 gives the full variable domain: SQTIHQWPATLVQPVGSPLSLECTVEGTSNPNLYWYRQAAGRGLQLLFYSVGIGQISSEVPQNLSASRPQDRQFILSSKKLLLSDSGFYLCAWSVGTGGLNTEAFFGQGTRLTVV.

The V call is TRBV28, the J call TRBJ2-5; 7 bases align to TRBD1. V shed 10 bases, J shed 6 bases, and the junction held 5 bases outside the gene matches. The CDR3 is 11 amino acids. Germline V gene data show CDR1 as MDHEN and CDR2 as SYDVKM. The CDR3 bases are TGTGCCACTCGCAGGGGGAAGACCCAGTACTTC. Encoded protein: CATRRGKTQYF.

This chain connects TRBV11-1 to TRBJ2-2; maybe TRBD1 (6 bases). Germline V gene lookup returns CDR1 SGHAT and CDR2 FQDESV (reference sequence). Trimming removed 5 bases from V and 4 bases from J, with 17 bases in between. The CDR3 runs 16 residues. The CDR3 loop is CASSRRRTGSTGELFF. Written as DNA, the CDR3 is TGTGCCAGCAGCCGCAGACGAACAGGGAGCACCGGGGAGCTGTTTTTT.

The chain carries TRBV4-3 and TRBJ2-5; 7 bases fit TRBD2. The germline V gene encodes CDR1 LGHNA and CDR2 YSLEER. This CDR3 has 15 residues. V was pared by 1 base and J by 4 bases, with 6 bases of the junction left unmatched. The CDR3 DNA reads TGCGCCAGCAGCCAAGCCAATGTAGCGGGAGAGACCCAGTACTTC. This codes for CASSQANVAGETQYF.

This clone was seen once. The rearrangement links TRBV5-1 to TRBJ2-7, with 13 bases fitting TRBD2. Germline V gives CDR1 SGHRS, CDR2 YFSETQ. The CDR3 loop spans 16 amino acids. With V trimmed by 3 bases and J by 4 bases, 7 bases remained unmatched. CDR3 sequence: CASSSTTSGRPYEQYF. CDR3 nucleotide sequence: TGCGCCAGCAGCTCCACGACTAGCGGGAGGCCTTACGAGCAGTACTTC.

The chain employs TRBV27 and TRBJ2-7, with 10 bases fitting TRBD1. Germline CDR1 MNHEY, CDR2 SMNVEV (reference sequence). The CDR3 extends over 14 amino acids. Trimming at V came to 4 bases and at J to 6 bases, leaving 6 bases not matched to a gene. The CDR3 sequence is CASSWGQGLGEQYF. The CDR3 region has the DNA TGTGCCAGCAGTTGGGGACAGGGGCTTGGCGAGCAGTACTTC.

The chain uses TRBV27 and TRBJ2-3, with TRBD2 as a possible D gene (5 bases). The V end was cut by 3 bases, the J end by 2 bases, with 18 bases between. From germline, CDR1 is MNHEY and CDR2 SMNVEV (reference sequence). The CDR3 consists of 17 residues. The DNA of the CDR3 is TGTGCCAGCAGTTTTTTTAGGTTTGGGAGATCCACAGATACGCAGTATTTT. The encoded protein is CASSFFRFGRSTDTQYF.

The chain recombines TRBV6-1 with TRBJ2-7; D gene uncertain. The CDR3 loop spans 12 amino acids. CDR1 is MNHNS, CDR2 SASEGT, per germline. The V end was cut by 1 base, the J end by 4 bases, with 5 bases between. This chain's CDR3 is CASSEDWYEQYF. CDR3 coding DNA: TGTGCCAGCAGTGAAGACTGGTACGAGCAGTACTTC.

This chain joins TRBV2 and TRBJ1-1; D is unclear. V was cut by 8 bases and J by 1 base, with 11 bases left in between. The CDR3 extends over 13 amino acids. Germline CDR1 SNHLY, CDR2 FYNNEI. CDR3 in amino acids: CASRGGANTEAFF. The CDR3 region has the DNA TGTGCCAGCCGGGGTGGAGCGAACACTGAAGCTTTCTTT.

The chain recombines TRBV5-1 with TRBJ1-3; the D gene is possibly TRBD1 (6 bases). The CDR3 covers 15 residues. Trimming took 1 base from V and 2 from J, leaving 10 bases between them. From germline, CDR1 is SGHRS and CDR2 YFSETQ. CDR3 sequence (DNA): TGCGCCAGCAGCTTGTCCGGACAGACTGGAAACACCATATATTTT. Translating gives CASSLSGQTGNTIYF. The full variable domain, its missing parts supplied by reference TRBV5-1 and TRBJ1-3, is KAGVTQTPRYLIKTRGQQVTLSCSPISGHRSVSWYQQTPGQGLQFLFEYFSETQRNKGNFPGRFSGRQFSNSRSEMNVSTLELGDSALYLCASSLSGQTGNTIYFGEGSWLTVV.

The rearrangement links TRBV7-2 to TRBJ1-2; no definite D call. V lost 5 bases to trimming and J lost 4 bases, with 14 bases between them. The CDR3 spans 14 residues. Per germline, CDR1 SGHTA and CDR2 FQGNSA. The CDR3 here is CASSPGGGGYGYTF. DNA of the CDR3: TGTGCCAGCAGCCCCGGAGGAGGCGGCTATGGCTACACCTTC.

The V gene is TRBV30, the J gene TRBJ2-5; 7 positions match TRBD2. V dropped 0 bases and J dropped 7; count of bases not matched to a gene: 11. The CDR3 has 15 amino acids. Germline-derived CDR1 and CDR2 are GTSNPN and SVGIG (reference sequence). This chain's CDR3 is CAWSVPDRAGRTQYF. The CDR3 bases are TGTGCCTGGAGTGTACCAGATCGAGCGGGGAGGACCCAGTACTTC.

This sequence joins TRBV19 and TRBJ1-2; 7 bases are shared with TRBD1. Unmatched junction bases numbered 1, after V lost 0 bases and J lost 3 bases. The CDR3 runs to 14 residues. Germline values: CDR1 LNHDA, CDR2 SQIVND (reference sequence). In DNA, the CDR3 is TGTGCCAGTAGTATAGAACAGGGGTACTATGGCTACACCTTC. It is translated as CASSIEQGYYGYTF.

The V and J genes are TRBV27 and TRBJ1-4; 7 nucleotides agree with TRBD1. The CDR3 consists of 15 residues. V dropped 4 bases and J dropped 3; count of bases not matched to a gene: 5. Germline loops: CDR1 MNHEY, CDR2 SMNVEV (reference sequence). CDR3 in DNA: TGTGCCAGCAGTTCAGCCCAGGGGGCTAATGAAAAACTGTTTTTT. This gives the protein CASSSAQGANEKLFF.

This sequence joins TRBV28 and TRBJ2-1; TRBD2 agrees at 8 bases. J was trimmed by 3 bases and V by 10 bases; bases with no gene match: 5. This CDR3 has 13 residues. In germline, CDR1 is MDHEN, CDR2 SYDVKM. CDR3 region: CAIVAGNYNEQFF. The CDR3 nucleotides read TGTGCCATCGTAGCGGGAAACTACAATGAGCAGTTCTTC.